This is a list of T cell receptor beta chains from one sample in a study of blood T cell repertoires in COVID-19. Profiling relied on immunoSEQ multiplex PCR, and the TCRdb table lists in-frame clones only, not all of them. Among 650,000 to 800,000 clones listed, about 90% were seen once. Sequencing was done on a sample of peripheral blood. The receptors come from a young woman with acute or convalescent COVID-19. The CDR3 runs from the conserved cysteine through the conserved F or W. Each record gives: CDR3 protein, V gene, J gene.

CATSGAGGARNEQFF	TRBV24-1	TRBJ2-1
CASSLAGNSPLHF	TRBV27	TRBJ1-6
CATSDGRQAEAFF	TRBV24-1	TRBJ1-1
CASSLRGLDEQYF	TRBV7-3	TRBJ2-7
CASKPAGESYEQYF	TRBV19	TRBJ2-7
CASSPQAARGYTF	TRBV21-1	TRBJ1-2
CAISESRDRQYNEQFF	TRBV10-3	TRBJ2-1
CASSLGTGLQETQYF	TRBV7-6	TRBJ2-5
CAISESGGNDEQFF	TRBV10-3	TRBJ2-1
CASSEGTGQYEQYF	TRBV9	TRBJ2-7
CASSLGAGDLAGNTIYF	TRBV7-6	TRBJ1-3
CASGAGLADFGYEQYF	TRBV11-2	TRBJ2-7
CASSYRDRVNEQFF	TRBV6-6	TRBJ2-1
CASTPQTGVGYTF	TRBV12-3/TRBV12-4	TRBJ1-2
CASRFRRDTEAFF	TRBV6-5	TRBJ1-1
CASSPLTSGGSNTGELFF	TRBV4-2	TRBJ2-2
CASSPQGAISGNTIYF	TRBV27	TRBJ1-3
CASSQHGQGRAEAFF	TRBV9	TRBJ1-1
CAWTKAGGYGYTF	TRBV30	TRBJ1-2
CASTLAGANEQFF	TRBV6-5	TRBJ2-1
CASTPWVGRETQYF	TRBV6-5	TRBJ2-5
CASRSGQGGGYTF	TRBV6-5	TRBJ1-2
CASSLGRGREVF	TRBV5-6	TRBJ2-1
CASAPTGELGNTIYF	TRBV9	TRBJ1-3
CASSLQGWDTEAFF	TRBV5-4	TRBJ1-1
CASSPPSLRQETQYF	TRBV18	TRBJ2-5
CASTMTGVGNQPQHF	TRBV5-8	TRBJ1-5
CASSPRTGWRSPLHF	TRBV27	TRBJ1-6
CASGAGLSVSSYNSPLHF	TRBV19	TRBJ1-6
CASSPQYSLYEQYF	TRBV14	TRBJ2-7
CASSRQGYGYTF	TRBV6-4	TRBJ1-2
CASVEDGGGGNTIYF	TRBV6-5	TRBJ1-3
CASSLSLGGTEAFF	TRBV11-2	TRBJ1-1
CASSQSHTPVEQYF	TRBV23-1	TRBJ2-7
CALERDRKPYEQYF	TRBV30	TRBJ2-7
CASSQGTAQETQYF	TRBV9	TRBJ2-5
CASSRGGLANEKLFF	TRBV19	TRBJ1-4
CASSFGGLTEAFF	TRBV5-4	TRBJ1-1
CASSTPSTGGWNTEAFF	TRBV7-2	TRBJ1-1
CASSQEVGLYGYTF	TRBV4-3	TRBJ1-2
CASSQDVRGNGYTF	TRBV4-3	TRBJ1-2